The clone carrying this T cell receptor beta chain showed up many times. Its antigen is unknown. The entry originates in a study of breast tumors, draining lymph nodes, adjacent tissues. Study observations and caveats: Most tumor T cells seemingly derive from lymph node, then expand in tumor. Tumor and nontumor repertoires were significantly more similar in luminal-like than in basal-like breast cancer. That most tumor T cells come from lymph nodes remained unproven. Tumor TCR diversity was below lymph nodes but above nontumor tissue.

The CDR3 covers 18 residues. V lost 2 bases and J lost 5; bases outside the gene matches: 12. Germline loops: CDR1 KGHDR, CDR2 SFDVKD. TCRdb redid the calling of the multiplex PCR reads with MiXCR, one entry per CDR3 protein. The data contain 200,000 to 250,000 distinct CDR3 sequences, less than 40% of them singletons. The lymph nodes were axillary draining lymph nodes from breast cancer patients. The chain employs TRBV24-1 and TRBJ2-7, with 12 bases aligning to TRBD2. This clonotype originated in a female donor with breast cancer. Some clones in this sample may be carry-over from other donors' samples. The sequencing sample was made of axillary lymph node tissue. CDR3 amino acids: CATSDSGLAGGPGDEQYF. Here the CDR3 DNA reads TGTGCCACCAGTGATTCAGGGCTAGCGGGAGGGCCCGGGGACGAGCAGTACTTC.